This T cell receptor (beta chain) is from a study of control samples from healthy donors and cancer patients. Germline lookup yields CDR1 MNHEY and CDR2 SMNVEV (reference sequence). With V trimmed by 6 bases and J by 0 bases, 9 bases remained unmatched. CDR3 length: 17 amino acids. Sequenced by immunoSEQ multiplex PCR; TCRdb stores in-frame clones only, minus some. In the table there are 170,000 or so clones, approximately 94% of which are singletons. The V call is TRBV27, the J call TRBJ2-7; 12 bases fit TRBD1. Material: blood. This TCR was sampled from a woman aged 18-29 years in good health. The CDR3 nucleotides read TGTGCCAGCAGCGCCGGGACAGGGGGCGGGAGCTCCTACGAGCAGTACTTC. Translated, it gives CASSAGTGGGSSYEQYF.